The 29 T cell receptor beta chains below come from one sample, sequenced in a study of spatial heterogeneity in lung cancer. Specified time point: sample taken at primary tumor resection. Study findings and constraints: Tumor mutation count correlated with how many alpha and beta TCRs expanded intratumorally.

One entry per CDR3 protein, called by TCRdb with MiXCR from the 5' RACE reads. Of 8,000 to 9,500 distinct CDR3 sequences listed, 6.5% to 9% are singletons. What these receptors recognize is not known. The specimen comprised lung tumor tissue, sampled at surgery. The source is a male donor with early-stage non-small cell lung cancer.

This clonotype was counted ten times or more. The chain links TRBV7-2 to TRBJ2-1, with TRBD2 matching 10 bases. The CDR3 runs to 20 residues. The V segment lost 3 bases and the J segment 0 bases; nucleotides outside the gene matches: 14. CDR1 is SGHTA and CDR2 is FQGNSA in the germline V gene. The CDR3 is CASSFPTASGGKGSYNEQFF. CDR3 sequence (DNA): TGTGCCAGCAGCTTCCCCACGGCTAGCGGGGGAAAGGGCTCCTACAATGAGCAGTTCTTC.

This clonotype occurred a few times. The chain uses TRBV6-5 and TRBJ1-6; no definite D call. Trimming cost V 8 bases and J 8 bases, with 10 bases left between them. Germline assignment: CDR1 MNHEY and CDR2 SVGAGI. The CDR3 covers 12 residues. The chain's CDR3 is CASGRRDSPLHF. CDR3 DNA: TGTGCCAGCGGGAGAAGGGATTCACCCCTCCACTTT.

This clonotype is medium-sized. The J gene is TRBJ2-7, the V gene TRBV7-2; D gene uncertain. Germline V gene data show CDR1 as SGHTA and CDR2 as FQGNSA. This CDR3 region has 11 residues. Trimming removed 5 bases from V and 7 bases from J, with 9 bases in between. This CDR3 is CASSPYREQYF. Written as DNA, the CDR3 is TGTGCCAGCAGCCCCTATCGGGAGCAGTACTTC.

The V gene is TRBV20-1, the J gene TRBJ2-7; maybe TRBD2 (6 bases). This CDR3 has 14 residues. Germline V gene data show CDR1 as DFQATT and CDR2 as SNEGSKA (reference sequence). With 6 bases removed from V and 1 base from J, the gap between germline ends came to 16 bases. The CDR3 nucleotides read TGCAGTGCACCCGACGGGAGAAAGTCCTACGAGCAGTACTTC. Residues: CSAPDGRKSYEQYF.

Note on this clonotype: This may be a read error: a much more frequent sequence differs by one nucleotide. The chain has TRBV29-1 and TRBJ2-7; D is undetermined. This CDR3 is 12 amino acids long. Germline CDR1 SQVTM, CDR2 ANQGSEA. The CDR3 region has the DNA TGCAGCGTTGAAACACGGCCCTACGAGCGGTACTTC. Residues: CSVETRPYERYF.

This clonotype has a count of ten or more. This chain links TRBV19 with TRBJ1-1; D remains ambiguous. Looked up from germline, CDR1 is LNHDA and CDR2 is SQIVND (reference sequence). This CDR3 is 13 amino acids long. The V and J ends lost 7 bases and 5 bases respectively, with 14 bases between them. CDR3 amino acids: CASNEGRETEAFF. For the CDR3, the DNA is TGTGCCAGTAACGAGGGAAGGGAAACTGAAGCTTTCTTT.

Worth noting for this clonotype: At one end, the junction sequence differs from germline, possibly due to a read error. V is TRBV20-1 and J is TRBJ2-7; possibly TRBD1 for D (6 bases). The germline V gene has CDR1 DFQATT and CDR2 SNEGSKA (reference sequence). This CDR3 comprises 15 residues. CDR3 sequence (DNA): TGCAGTACTAGAGATCAAGGGGGAATCTCCTACGAGCAGTACTTC. Encoded protein: CSTRDQGGISYEQYF.

This clonotype was found many times. This chain joins TRBV20-1 and TRBJ1-1; unclear D gene. Germline V gene lookup returns CDR1 DFQATT and CDR2 SNEGSKA (reference sequence). Trimming cost V 0 bases and J 4 bases, with 9 bases left between them. The CDR3 has 13 residues. For the CDR3, the DNA is TGCAGTGCTAGAGATCCGGCAGCCACTGAAGCTTTCTTT. Translated: CSARDPAATEAFF.

This clonotype was counted many times. This rearrangement joins TRBV20-1 to TRBJ2-7; D is ambiguous. Germline assignment: CDR1 DFQATT and CDR2 SNEGSKA (reference sequence). The CDR3 loop spans 14 amino acids. The ends were cut back, 5 bases at V and 1 base at J, with 15 bases in the middle. CDR3 DNA sequence: TGCAGTGCTCCTGGCTATGGCAGTTCCTACGAGCAGTACTTC. This encodes CSAPGYGSSYEQYF.

In its sample, this clonotype was seen many times. CDR3 sequence (DNA): TGCAGTGCTACAAGTGGGACAGGGAGTAATTCACCCCTCCACTTT. It specifies CSATSGTGSNSPLHF. The chain recombines TRBV20-1 with TRBJ1-6; TRBD1 matches at 9 bases. Germline-derived CDR1 and CDR2 are DFQATT and SNEGSKA (reference sequence). J gave up 6 bases and V 4 bases, and 7 bases lay outside the gene matches. The CDR3 consists of 15 residues.

This clonotype was seen at least ten times. This rearrangement joins TRBV25-1 to TRBJ1-1, with 9 bases that match TRBD1. Losses at the gene ends were 6 bases for V and 10 bases for J; bases not matched to a gene: 12. The germline V gene encodes CDR1 MGHDK and CDR2 SYGVNS. CDR3 length: 14 amino acids. The CDR3 region has the DNA TGTGCCAGCAGGGGACAGGGAGTTGTTGTAGGAGCTTTCTTT. Amino acid sequence: CASRGQGVVVGAFF.

Relative to its sample, this clonotype is medium-sized. This sequence joins TRBV5-6 and TRBJ2-2; D is tentatively TRBD1 or TRBD2 (5 bases each). Trimming cost V 4 bases and J 2 bases, with 12 bases left between them. This CDR3 comprises 15 residues. In germline, CDR1 is SGHDT, CDR2 YYEEEE. This CDR3 is CASSSLGVNTGELFF. In DNA form, the CDR3 reads TGTGCCAGCAGCAGCCTGGGGGTTAACACCGGGGAGCTGTTTTTT.

This clonotype is medium-sized within its sample. The V and J genes are TRBV5-1 and TRBJ2-3, with TRBD2 identical over 13 bases. The CDR3 spans 18 residues. The V gene's germline CDR1 is SGHRS and CDR2 YFSETQ. The V and J ends lost 4 bases and 5 bases, in that order; junction bases with no gene match: 13. The CDR3, as DNA: TGCGCCAGCAGCCGAAAGTGGACTAGCGGGAGCGTGGTAGATACGCAGTATTTT. It yields the protein CASSRKWTSGSVVDTQYF.

By its share, this clonotype is medium-sized. The genes are TRBV2 and TRBJ2-7; D is perhaps TRBD1 (6 bases). The CDR3 spans 18 residues. CDR1 SNHLY and CDR2 FYNNEI come from the germline V gene. V lost 3 bases to trimming and J lost 0 bases, with 21 bases between them. CDR3 residues: CASSENFPGAGLSYEQYF. The DNA for the CDR3 is TGTGCCAGCAGTGAGAATTTCCCAGGGGCCGGGCTCTCCTACGAGCAGTACTTC.

In regard to this clonotype: This clone may be a read error of a much larger clone one base away. No conserved phenylalanine or tryptophan ends this CDR3, so it is likely a read error. The chain uses TRBV6-5 and TRBJ1-2; TRBD1 agrees at 7 bases. The CDR3 runs to 13 residues. V trimming: 6 bases; J trimming: 4 bases; junction bases outside the gene matches: 5. Germline CDR1 is MNHEY and CDR2 is SVGAGI. The CDR3 nucleotides are TGTGCCAGCAGGGCTCGACAGGGCTATGGCTACACCTAC. It yields the protein CASRARQGYGYTY.

This clonotype was seen repeatedly, ten times or more. J is TRBJ2-1 and V is TRBV12-3 or TRBV12-4; the D is unclear. This CDR3 contains 10 residues. The germline V and J ends were trimmed by 6 bases and 12 bases, with 9 bases remaining between them. CDR3 sequence: CASRGKVQFF. CDR3 nucleotide sequence: TGTGCCAGCAGAGGAAAAGTGCAGTTCTTC.

Judged by abundance, this clonotype is medium-sized. J is TRBJ2-6 and V is TRBV6-5; no firm D call. V gave up 6 bases and J gave up 2 bases, with 5 bases separating them. The V gene's germline CDR1 is MNHEY and CDR2 SVGAGI. The CDR3 length is 13 residues. The CDR3 loop reads CASRGTGANVLTF. The CDR3 nucleotides read TGTGCCAGCAGGGGAACTGGGGCCAACGTCCTGACTTTC.

This clonotype is judged medium-sized. The chain recombines TRBV5-1 with TRBJ1-1, with TRBD1 identical over 7 bases. The CDR3 runs 14 residues. Germline CDR1 SGHRS, CDR2 YFSETQ. Unmatched junction bases numbered 4, after V lost 0 bases and J lost 5 bases. For the CDR3, the DNA is TGCGCCAGCAGCTTGGCCCCAGGGGGAACTGAAGCTTTCTTT. Its protein product is CASSLAPGGTEAFF.

At least ten counts were recorded for this clonotype. This chain uses TRBV28 with TRBJ2-1, with 10 bases aligning to TRBD2. The germline V gene encodes CDR1 MDHEN and CDR2 SYDVKM. The CDR3 is 15 residues long. V was clipped by 5 bases and J by 7 bases; unmatched bases: 8. The DNA of the CDR3 is TGTGCCAGCAGTCTTCTAGCGGGAGTGGGTAATGAGCAGTTCTTC. As protein: CASSLLAGVGNEQFF.

This clonotype was detected many times. V and J are TRBV30 and TRBJ2-4, with TRBD2 matching 8 bases. V gave up 2 bases and J gave up 0 bases; unmatched junction bases: 6. CDR1 is GTSNPN and CDR2 is SVGIG in the germline V gene (reference sequence). This CDR3 region has 16 residues. The CDR3 region is CAWSMTSDLAKNIQYF. CDR3 sequence (DNA): TGTGCCTGGAGTATGACTAGCGATCTAGCCAAAAACATTCAGTACTTC.

This clonotype came up many times. The J gene is TRBJ2-5, the V gene TRBV6-2 or TRBV6-3; the match to TRBD2 covers 11 bases. Trimming cost V 0 bases and J 7 bases; bases outside gene matches: 16. The CDR3 loop spans 19 amino acids. Germline CDR1 and CDR2: MNHEY and SVGEGT. The CDR3 DNA is TGTGCCAGCAGTTACTCTAGGACTAGCGGGTCGAACCTAAGAGCGACCCAGTACTTC. Its protein is CASSYSRTSGSNLRATQYF.

This clonotype counts as medium-sized. The chain is built from TRBV7-8 and TRBJ2-2; D may be TRBD1 (6 bases). The V gene lost 5 bases and the J gene lost 4 bases, with 17 bases spanning the gap. The CDR3 totals 16 residues. Germline V gene sequence: CDR1 SGHVS, CDR2 FQNEAQ. CDR3 coding DNA: TGTGCCAGCAGCCCGTACAGGGTGGCGAGCACCGGGGAGCTGTTTTTT. Translating gives CASSPYRVASTGELFF.

This clonotype has a count of ten or more. This chain links TRBV20-1 with TRBJ1-4; D not certain. CDR3 length: 15 residues. V lost 5 bases and J 1 base, leaving 14 bases between the germline ends. From germline, CDR1 is DFQATT and CDR2 SNEGSKA (reference sequence). The CDR3 DNA follows: TGCAGTGCTTCGTCCCCCGACGGAACTAATGAAAAACTGTTTTTT. It yields the protein CSASSPDGTNEKLFF.

This chain joins TRBV7-8 and TRBJ1-1; perhaps TRBD1 as D (6 bases). V was shortened by 2 bases and J by 3 bases, with 16 bases between the two germline ends. CDR1 is SGHVS, CDR2 FQNEAQ, per germline. There are 16 residues in the CDR3. This CDR3 reads CASSLHRRGRDTEAFF. CDR3 DNA sequence: TGTGCCAGCAGCTTACACCGCAGGGGTCGGGACACTGAAGCTTTCTTT.

The gene calls are TRBV10-3 and TRBJ2-3; D might be TRBD2 (7 bases). Trimming cost V 5 bases and J 4 bases, with 13 bases left between them. Germline V gene sequence: CDR1 ENHRY, CDR2 SYGVKD. This CDR3 has 14 amino acids. CDR3 nucleotide sequence: TGTGCCATCAGTTCGGGGGGCCTGGCAGATACGCAGTATTTT. It yields the protein CAISSGGLADTQYF.

This chain joins TRBV10-3 and TRBJ2-1, with a weak D call TRBD2 (6 bases). Germline V gene lookup returns CDR1 ENHRY and CDR2 SYGVKD. The CDR3 contains 11 residues. V lost 11 bases to trimming and J lost 6 bases, with 11 bases between them. Here the CDR3 DNA reads TGTGCCGTAGCCGGGAGCAATGAGCAGTTCTTC. Its protein product is CAVAGSNEQFF.

This clonotype was seen ten or more times. V is TRBV5-1 and J is TRBJ2-7, with TRBD2 identical over 10 bases. Germline-derived CDR1 and CDR2 are SGHRS and YFSETQ. V shed 3 bases, J shed 0 bases, and the junction held 9 bases outside the gene matches. This CDR3 comprises 17 residues. DNA for the CDR3: TGCGCCAGCAGCTCTTTCGTCAGCGGGAGGGCCTCCTACGAGCAGTACTTC. It specifies CASSSFVSGRASYEQYF.

This clonotype was observed once. This may be a read error, as it is one base from a much larger clone. The chain employs TRBV5-1 and TRBJ2-2, with 12 positions matching TRBD2. Germline assignment: CDR1 SGHRS and CDR2 YFSETQ. J lost 4 bases, V lost 4 bases, and 8 bases had no gene match. This CDR3 is built from 17 residues. As DNA, the CDR3 is TGCGCCAGCAGCCCTGGGGCTAGCGGGAGGGTCACCGGGGAGCTGTTTTTT. Its protein is CASSPGASGRVTGELFF. The full variable domain, with the rest looked up from reference TRBV5-1 and TRBJ2-2, is KAGVTQTPRYLIKTRGQQVTLSCSPISGHRSVSWYQQTPGQGLQFLFEYFSETQRNKGNFPGRFSGRQFSNSRSEMNVSTLELGDSALYLCASSPGASGRVTGELFFGEGSRLTVL.

This clonotype came up many times. The J gene is TRBJ1-2, the V gene TRBV11-2; D possibly corresponds to TRBD1 (5 bases). The CDR3 extends over 14 amino acids. V lost 1 base and J 8 bases, leaving 14 bases between the germline ends. Per germline, CDR1 SGHAT and CDR2 FQNNGV. The CDR3 loop is CASSLGGWGGGYTF. The CDR3 nucleotides are TGTGCCAGCAGCTTAGGAGGTTGGGGGGGAGGCTACACCTTC.